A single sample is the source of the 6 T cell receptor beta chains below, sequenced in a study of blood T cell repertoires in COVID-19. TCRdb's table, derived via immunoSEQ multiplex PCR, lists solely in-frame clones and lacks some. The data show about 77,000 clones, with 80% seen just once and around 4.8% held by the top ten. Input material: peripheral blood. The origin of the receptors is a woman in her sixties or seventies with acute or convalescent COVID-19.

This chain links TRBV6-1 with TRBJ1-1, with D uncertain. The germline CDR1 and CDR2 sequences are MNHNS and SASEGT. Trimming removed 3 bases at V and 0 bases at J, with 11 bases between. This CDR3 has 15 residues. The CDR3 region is CASSDPSEMNTEAFF. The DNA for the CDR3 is TGTGCCAGCAGTGACCCCAGCGAGATGAACACTGAAGCTTTCTTT.

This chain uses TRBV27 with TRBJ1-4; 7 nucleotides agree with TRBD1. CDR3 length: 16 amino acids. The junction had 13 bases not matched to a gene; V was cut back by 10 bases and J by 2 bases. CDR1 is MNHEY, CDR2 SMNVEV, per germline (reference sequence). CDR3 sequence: CATKRDQGGTNEKLFF. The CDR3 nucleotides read TGTGCCACCAAGCGAGATCAGGGGGGTACTAATGAAAAACTGTTTTTT.

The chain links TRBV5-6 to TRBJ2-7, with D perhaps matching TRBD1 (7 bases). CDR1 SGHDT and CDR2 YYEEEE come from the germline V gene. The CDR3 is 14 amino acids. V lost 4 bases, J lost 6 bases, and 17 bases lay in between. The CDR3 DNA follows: TGTGCCAGCAGCGCGGGACAGAGCCTCTCCGAGCAGTACTTC. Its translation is CASSAGQSLSEQYF.

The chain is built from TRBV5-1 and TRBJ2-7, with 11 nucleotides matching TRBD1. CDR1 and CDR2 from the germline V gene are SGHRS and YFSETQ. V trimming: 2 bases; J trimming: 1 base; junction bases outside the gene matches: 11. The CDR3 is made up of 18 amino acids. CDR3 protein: CASSLGLLGQGVSYEQYF. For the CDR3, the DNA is TGCGCCAGCAGCTTAGGGCTTCTGGGACAGGGGGTTTCCTACGAGCAGTACTTC.

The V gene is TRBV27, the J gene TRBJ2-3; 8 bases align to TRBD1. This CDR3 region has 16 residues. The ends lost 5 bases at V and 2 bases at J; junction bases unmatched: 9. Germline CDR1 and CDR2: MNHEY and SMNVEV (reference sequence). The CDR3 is CASSPQGVGVTDTQYF. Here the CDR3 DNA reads TGTGCCAGCAGTCCACAGGGGGTAGGAGTCACAGATACGCAGTATTTT.

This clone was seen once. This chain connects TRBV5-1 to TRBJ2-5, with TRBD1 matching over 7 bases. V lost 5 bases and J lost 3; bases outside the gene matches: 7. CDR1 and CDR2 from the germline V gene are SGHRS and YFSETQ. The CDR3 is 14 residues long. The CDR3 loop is CASRTRGGEETQYF. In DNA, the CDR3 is TGCGCCAGCAGAACTAGAGGGGGCGAAGAGACCCAGTACTTC.